This T cell receptor (beta chain) comes out of a study of T cell repertoires in cytomegalovirus infection. Study-wide background: Selected CMV epitopes included recently identified HLA-C-restricted ones as well as well-studied HLA-B-restricted ones.

Using its own MiXCR run on the reads, TCRdb lists one record per CDR3 protein. The sample lists about 500,000 distinct CDR3 sequences; 30% to 40% were seen once. Germline V lookup: CDR1 SGDLS, CDR2 YYNGEE. The CDR3 sequence is 15 residues long. V lost 3 bases to trimming and J lost 4 bases, with 14 bases between them. About this clonotype: As yet, its antigen is unknown.

This chain links TRBV9 with TRBJ2-1; possible D gene TRBD2, 5 bases. This receptor was taken from a human donor in good health (CMV status not recorded). Some clones in this sample may be carry-over from other donors' samples. The sample in question was cultured PBMCs, obtained from culture after CMV antigen stimulation. This CDR3 is CASSAVPEGYNEQFF. The CDR3 coding sequence is TGTGCCAGCAGCGCTGTGCCAGAGGGTTACAATGAGCAGTTCTTC.